The following is a T cell receptor (beta chain) sequence with its context. The antigen remains undetermined. This table comes from immunoSEQ multiplex PCR, and its TCRdb copy is limited to in-frame clones, with some not included. The repertoire holds roughly 24,000 clones, with about four fifths as singletons. The sample belongs to a study of T cells in narcolepsy. General observations from the study: Same-patient CSF and blood CD4+ T cell clonotypes included HCRT-specific and TRIB2-specific autoreactive ones. Autoreactive clone sequences were missing from some blood memory CD4+ repertoires. Blood of same and different patients, but not healthy controls, reportedly held recurring autoreactive clonotypes.

CDR3 length: 16 amino acids. Germline assignment: CDR1 KGHSH and CDR2 LQKENI. V was pared by 0 bases and J by 4 bases, with 15 bases between. This receptor was identified in a human donor in good health. The chain recombines TRBV18 with TRBJ1-1, with D maybe TRBD1 (5 bases). Sequencing was performed on memory (CD45RA-) CD4+ T cells from blood. The CDR3 sequence: CASSPPGGGVATEAFF. CDR3 bases: TGTGCCAGCTCACCACCGGGTGGAGGGGTCGCCACTGAAGCTTTCTTT.